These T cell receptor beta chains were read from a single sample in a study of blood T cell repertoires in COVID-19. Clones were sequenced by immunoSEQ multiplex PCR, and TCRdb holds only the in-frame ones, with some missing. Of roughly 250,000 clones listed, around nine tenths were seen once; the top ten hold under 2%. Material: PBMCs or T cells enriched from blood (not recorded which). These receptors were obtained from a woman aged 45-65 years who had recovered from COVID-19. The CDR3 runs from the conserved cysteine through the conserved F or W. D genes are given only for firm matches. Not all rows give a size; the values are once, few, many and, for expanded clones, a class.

CDR3: CASSMALNSGNTIYF; DNA: TGTGCCAGTAGTATGGCCCTCAACTCTGGAAACACCATATATTTT; V: TRBV19; J: TRBJ1-3; D: -; size: -
CDR3: CASTRTGGATEAFF; DNA: TGTGCCAGCACTAGGACAGGGGGCGCGACTGAAGCTTTCTTT; V: TRBV6-5; J: TRBJ1-1; D: TRBD1; size: -
CDR3: CASSLGGLPEAFF; DNA: TGTGCCAGCAGTTTAGGTGGCCTCCCTGAAGCTTTCTTT; V: TRBV28; J: TRBJ1-1; D: -; size: -
CDR3: CASSLPNAETQYF; DNA: TGTGCCAGCAGTTTACCGAATGCGGAGACCCAGTACTTC; V: TRBV27; J: TRBJ2-5; D: -; size: -
CDR3: CASSLGAGQDQPQHF; DNA: TGTGCCAGCAGCTTAGGAGCAGGGCAGGATCAGCCCCAGCATTTT; V: TRBV7-8; J: TRBJ1-5; D: -; size: few
CDR3: CASSPPGFPYEQYF; DNA: TGTGCCAGCTCACCCCCAGGGTTCCCCTACGAGCAGTACTTC; V: TRBV18; J: TRBJ2-7; D: -; size: once
CDR3: CASRAGTGDQPQHF; DNA: TGTGCCAGCAGAGCCGGGACAGGGGACCAGCCCCAGCATTTT; V: TRBV11-2; J: TRBJ1-5; D: TRBD1; size: -
CDR3: CASSWDSNYGYTF; DNA: TGTGCCAGCAGTTGGGACAGTAACTATGGCTACACCTTC; V: TRBV12-3/TRBV12-4; J: TRBJ1-2; D: TRBD1; size: -
CDR3: CASSVRGRSYGYTF; DNA: TGTGCCAGCAGTGTTAGGGGGCGCAGCTATGGCTACACCTTC; V: TRBV28; J: TRBJ1-2; D: TRBD1; size: once
CDR3: CATSEASTDTQYF; DNA: TGTGCCACCAGTGAAGCTAGCACAGATACGCAGTATTTT; V: TRBV24-1; J: TRBJ2-3; D: -; size: -
CDR3: CASSSTSGEQFF; DNA: TGTGCCAGCAGTTCGACTAGCGGAGAGCAGTTCTTC; V: TRBV28; J: TRBJ2-1; D: TRBD2; size: -
CDR3: CAWTGKGASYEQYF; DNA: TGTGCCTGGACGGGCAAGGGGGCCTCCTACGAGCAGTACTTC; V: TRBV30; J: TRBJ2-7; D: TRBD1; size: few
CDR3: CASSVTPSGRIYNEQFF; DNA: TGTGCCAGCAGCGTGACCCCAAGCGGGCGAATCTACAATGAGCAGTTCTTC; V: TRBV9; J: TRBJ2-1; D: -; size: -
CDR3: CASSRSRGSSYEQYF; DNA: TGTGCCAGCAGCCGCTCGCGCGGGAGTAGTTACGAGCAGTACTTC; V: TRBV5-4; J: TRBJ2-7; D: TRBD2; size: -
CDR3: CASSFLRMTPTSGRGRSSYNEQFF; DNA: TGTGCCAGCAGTTTCCTACGGATGACCCCGACTAGCGGGAGAGGCCGGAGCTCCTACAATGAGCAGTTCTTC; V: TRBV27; J: TRBJ2-1; D: TRBD2; size: -
CDR3: CAYRTEPSGNTIYF; DNA: TGTGCCTACAGGACAGAACCCTCTGGAAACACCATATATTTT; V: TRBV30; J: TRBJ1-3; D: -; size: -